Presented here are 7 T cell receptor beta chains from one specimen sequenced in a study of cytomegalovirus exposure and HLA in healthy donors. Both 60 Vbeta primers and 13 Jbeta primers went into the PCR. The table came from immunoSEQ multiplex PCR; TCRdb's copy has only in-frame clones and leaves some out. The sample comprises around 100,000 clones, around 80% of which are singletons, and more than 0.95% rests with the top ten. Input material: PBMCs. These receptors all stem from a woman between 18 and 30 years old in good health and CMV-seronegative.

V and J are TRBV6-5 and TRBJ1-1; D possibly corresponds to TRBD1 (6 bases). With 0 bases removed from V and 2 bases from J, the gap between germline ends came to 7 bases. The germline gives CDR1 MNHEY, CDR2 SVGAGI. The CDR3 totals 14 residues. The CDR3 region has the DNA TGTGCCAGCAGTTACTCGGGGGCAAACACTGAAGCTTTCTTT. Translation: CASSYSGANTEAFF.

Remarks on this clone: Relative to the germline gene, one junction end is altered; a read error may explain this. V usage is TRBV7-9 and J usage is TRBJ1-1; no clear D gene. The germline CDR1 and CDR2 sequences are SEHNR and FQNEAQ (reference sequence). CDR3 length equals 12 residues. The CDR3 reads CSSSLVLSEAFF. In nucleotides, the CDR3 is TGTTCCAGCAGCTTAGTCCTGAGTGAAGCTTTCTTT.

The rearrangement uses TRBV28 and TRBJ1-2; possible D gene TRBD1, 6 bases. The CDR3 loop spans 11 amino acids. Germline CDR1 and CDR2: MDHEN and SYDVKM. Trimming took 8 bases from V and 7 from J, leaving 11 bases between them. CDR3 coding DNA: TGTGCCAGCTCGGAAGGGGGTGGCTACACCTTC. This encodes CASSEGGGYTF.

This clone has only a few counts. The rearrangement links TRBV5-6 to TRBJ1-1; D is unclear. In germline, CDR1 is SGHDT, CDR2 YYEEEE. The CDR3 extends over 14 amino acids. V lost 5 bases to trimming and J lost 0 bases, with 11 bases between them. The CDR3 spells CASRLRGLNTEAFF. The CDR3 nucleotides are TGTGCCAGCAGGCTCAGAGGCTTGAACACTGAAGCTTTCTTT.

CDR3 residues: CASSLAPLRKEQYF. The CDR3 coding sequence is TGTGCCAGCAGCTTAGCCCCTTTGCGCAAGGAGCAGTACTTC. The chain uses TRBV11-2 and TRBJ2-7; D gene unclear. This CDR3 is 14 amino acids long. Looked up from germline, CDR1 is SGHAT and CDR2 is FQNNGV. Trimming shortened V by 1 base and J by 7 bases, and 14 bases separated the two germline ends. Using reference TRBV11-2 and TRBJ2-7 for the parts outside the CDR3, the full variable domain is EAGVAQSPRYKIIEKRQSVAFWCNPISGHATLYWYQQILGQGPKLLIQFQNNGVVDDSQLPKDRFSAERLKGVDSTLKIQPAKLEDSAVYLCASSLAPLRKEQYFGPGTRLTVT.

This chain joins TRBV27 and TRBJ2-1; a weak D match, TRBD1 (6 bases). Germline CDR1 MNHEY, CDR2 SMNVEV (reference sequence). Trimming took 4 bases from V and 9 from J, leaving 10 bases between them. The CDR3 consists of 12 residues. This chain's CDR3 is CASSSPRGEQFF. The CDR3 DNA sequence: TGTGCCAGCAGTTCTCCCAGGGGTGAGCAGTTCTTC.

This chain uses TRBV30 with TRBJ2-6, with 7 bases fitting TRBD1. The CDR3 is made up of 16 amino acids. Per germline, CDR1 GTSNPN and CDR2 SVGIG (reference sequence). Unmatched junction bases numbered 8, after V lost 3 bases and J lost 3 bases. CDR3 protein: CAWRGGIRGGANVLTF. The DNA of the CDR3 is TGTGCCTGGAGAGGGGGCATCCGGGGTGGGGCCAACGTCCTGACTTTC.